This T cell receptor beta chain was identified in a study of blood T cells in healthy people across ages (dated by TCRdb to 2015 to 2017). For context, the study as a whole: In model experiments, roughly one uniquely barcoded TCR beta cDNA molecule per two T cells was captured by template switching. To avoid experimental bias, donors of different ages were spread randomly across the sequencing lanes. The study measured age-related changes in TCR beta repertoire diversity using deep sequencing normalized with unique cDNA molecular identifiers. Two additional independent replicas of 1 million unique cDNA reads from the same blood draw were analyzed for two donors (one aged 18 to 30 and one aged 80 or older). The donors were split into four age groups: young (average around 15 years), middle-aged (nearly 40), aged (62) and long-lived (about 74).

The study at large found these results: Conclusive comparison of naive and antigen-experienced compartments was prevented by the profiling of bulk unsorted PBMCs. Compared with the aged group, the long-lived group had more naive CD4+ T cells, fewer expanded clones and increased TCR diversity, suggesting age selection. A strong correlation was found between observed TCR beta diversity and the percentage of naive T cells measured by flow cytometry. Because donor CMV infection status was unknown, age-related changes in expanded clonotypes were potentially confounded. Estimates of total diversity from one million sequenced T cells were regarded as lower bounds and underestimates. As age increased, observed TCR beta diversity per million T cells dropped in a roughly linear way, and a significant reduction was already evident by age about 40.

Worth noting for this clonotype: Its target antigen remains unknown. The record has no base qualities; no much larger clone is one base away.

The donors were 40 or so Caucasian individuals from Russia, aged 6 to 90 years, who were systemically healthy. Ten milliliters of peripheral blood were drawn from each donor into EDTA-treated Vacutainer tubes. Ficoll-Paque density-gradient centrifugation was used to isolate PBMCs, with at least 6.5 million per sample. Total RNA was extracted from PBMCs with Trizol reagent, with at least 5.5 micrograms obtained per sample. For every donor, an aliquot of PBMCs went through flow cytometry to measure the percentages of naive CD45RAhigh/CD27high T cells. The library was produced with 5' RACE. Reads for this sample came from an Illumina HiSeq 2500. The second PCR ran for about 7 to 11 cycles and used a J-beta primer mix along with a sample-barcoded 5' primer. A template-switch 5' adaptor carrying 12 random nucleotides introduced a unique molecular identifier onto each TCR beta cDNA molecule. Each sample yielded at least 3 million CDR3-containing paired-end reads. All of the RNA was converted into first-strand cDNA using the Mint cDNA synthesis kit, with a TRBC-specific oligonucleotide serving as the primer. All cDNA was treated with uracil-DNA glycosylase and then went through a first 18-cycle PCR with the universal primers M1SS and BC2_uni_R. In the source study's methods: For normalization, 1 million high-quality reads, each with a distinct molecular identifier, were randomly selected from each sample. Reads with shared molecular identifiers were discarded instead of being binned into consensus sequences. MiTCR, run with a Q25 quality threshold and the strictest error-elimination algorithm, handled CDR3 identification, clonotype clustering and error correction. A nonparametric unseen species model with Euler transformation was used to estimate a lower bound on total TCR beta diversity. The public reads were quality trimmed at Q25 with fastp and then assembled into clones with MiXCR by TCRdb, keeping productive beta chains. Rows are combined by CDR3 protein, so each entry shows the most common genes and DNA. V and J calls and clone size were set by TCRdb, not the authors. The sample contains over 600,000 distinct CDR3 sequences, more than 55% of them found a single time. Approximately 24% of the sample lies in the top ten.

Material for sequencing was blood. The clonotype comes from a man aged 40-55 years in good health.

Read as DNA, the sequence is TGTGCCAGCAGCCCAGGGGGTACGACTGAAGCTTTCTTT. It codes for CASSPGGTTEAFF. The V and J segments used are TRBV11-1 and TRBJ1-1; TRBD1 matches 7 bases in the middle. CDR1 and CDR2 are read off the germline V gene (reference sequence) as SGHAT and FQDESV. From cysteine to phenylalanine, the CDR3 is 13 amino acids long. Kept here is only the CDR3 DNA, which spans 39 bases and is read in frame from base 1. At the junction V is shortened by 5 bases and J by 5 bases; bases outside the gene matches: 5.